This record concerns one T cell receptor beta chain sequence. Antigen: not known. The data stem from a study of beta chain features in type 1 diabetes. Whole-study findings and limits: In comparison with healthy donors, patients had naive, central memory and Treg TCRB repertoires that appeared more similar.

cDNA synthesis used the whole RNA isolate, giving expressed TCRB sequences. Profiled with immunoSEQ multiplex PCR; TCRdb holds only in-frame clones, not every one. This sample yields roughly 300,000 clones, of which approximately 8% are seen a single time; approximately 0.44% belongs to the top ten. Germline values: CDR1 KGHSH, CDR2 LQKENI. The CDR3 loop spans 16 amino acids. Trimming took off 4 bases at V and 3 bases at J, with 19 bases between the two ends. The sequence came from a woman younger than 30 in good health. The rearrangement links TRBV18 to TRBJ2-7; D is perhaps TRBD2 (6 bases). The sequenced material came from central memory CD4+ T cells from blood. DNA of the CDR3: TGTGCCAGCTCACGGGTTGGGGGGATTGCCCTCTACGAGCAGTACTTC. This sequence encodes CASSRVGGIALYEQYF.